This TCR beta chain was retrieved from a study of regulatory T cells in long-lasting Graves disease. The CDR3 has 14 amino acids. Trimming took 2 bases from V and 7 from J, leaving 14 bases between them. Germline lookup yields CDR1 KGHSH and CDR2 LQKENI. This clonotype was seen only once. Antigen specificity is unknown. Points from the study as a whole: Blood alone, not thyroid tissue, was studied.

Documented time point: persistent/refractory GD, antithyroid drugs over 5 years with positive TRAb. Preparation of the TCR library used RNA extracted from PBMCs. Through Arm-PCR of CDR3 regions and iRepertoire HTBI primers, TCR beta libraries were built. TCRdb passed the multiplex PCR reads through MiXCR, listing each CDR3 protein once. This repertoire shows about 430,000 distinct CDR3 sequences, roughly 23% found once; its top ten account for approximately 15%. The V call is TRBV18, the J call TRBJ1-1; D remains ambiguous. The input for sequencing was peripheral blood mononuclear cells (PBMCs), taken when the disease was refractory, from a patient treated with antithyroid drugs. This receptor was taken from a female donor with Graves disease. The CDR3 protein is CASSPDQTTFEAFF. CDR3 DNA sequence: TGTGCCAGCTCACCAGACCAGACCACGTTTGAAGCTTTCTTT.